Presented here are 23 T cell receptor beta chains from one specimen sequenced in a study of blood T cell repertoires in COVID-19. Produced via immunoSEQ multiplex PCR; TCRdb's table is partial and in-frame only. The table has a few hundred thousand clones, about 84% seen once; the top ten hold around 1.5%. The sample consisted of peripheral blood. All receptors come from a woman between 50 and 59 years old with acute or convalescent COVID-19.

This clone was observed once. The V and J genes are TRBV7-3 and TRBJ1-6, with TRBD1 matching over 8 bases. The CDR3 runs to 14 residues. CDR1 is SGHTA, CDR2 FQGTGA, per germline. V was clipped by 5 bases and J by 11 bases; unmatched bases: 8. The CDR3 DNA reads TGTGCCAGCAGCCCCGGACAGGGAACCCCACCCCTCCACTTT. Translation: CASSPGQGTPPLHF. Filled out from reference TRBV7-3 and TRBJ1-6, the complete variable domain reads GAGVSQTPSNKVTEKGKYVELRCDPISGHTALYWYRQSLGQGPEFLIYFQGTGAADDSGLPNDRFFAVRPEGSVSTLKIQRTERGDSAVYLCASSPGQGTPPLHFGNGTRLTVT.

This chain links TRBV29-1 with TRBJ2-7; D gene unclear. Per the germline V gene, CDR1 is SQVTM and CDR2 is ANQGSEA. This CDR3 is 12 amino acids long. Trimming took 6 bases from V and 0 from J, leaving 9 bases between them. CDR3 loop: CSVGESSYEQYF. The CDR3 coding sequence is TGCAGCGTAGGAGAGAGCTCCTACGAGCAGTACTTC.

This clone was observed a few times. This chain links TRBV5-1 with TRBJ2-7, with 9 bases aligning to TRBD1. Trimming cost V 4 bases and J 4 bases; bases outside gene matches: 6. The germline CDR1 and CDR2 sequences are SGHRS and YFSETQ. The CDR3 contains 14 residues. DNA for the CDR3: TGCGCCAGCAGCATACCGGGACAGGGTTACGAGCAGTACTTC. Amino acid sequence: CASSIPGQGYEQYF.

Here the CDR3 reads CASSSQPGQGSNEQYF. CDR3 in DNA: TGCGCCAGCAGCTCCCAACCGGGACAGGGTTCCAACGAGCAGTACTTC. J is TRBJ2-7 and V is TRBV5-1, with 9 nucleotides matching TRBD1. V shed 3 bases, J shed 5 bases, and the junction held 12 bases outside the gene matches. This CDR3 contains 16 residues. Germline V gene lookup returns CDR1 SGHRS and CDR2 YFSETQ.

The rearrangement links TRBV2 to TRBJ1-1; 7 bases line up with TRBD1. The CDR3 loop spans 14 amino acids. V was clipped by 4 bases and J by 3 bases; unmatched bases: 5. CDR1 and CDR2 from the germline V gene are SNHLY and FYNNEI. This CDR3 is CASSGQGAYTEAFF. As DNA, the CDR3 is TGTGCCAGCAGTGGACAGGGTGCGTACACTGAAGCTTTCTTT. Complete variable domain (other parts from reference TRBV2 and TRBJ1-1): EPEVTQTPSHQVTQMGQEVILRCVPISNHLYFYWYRQILGQKVEFLVSFYNNEISEKSEIFDDQFSVERPDGSNFTLKIRSTKLEDSAMYFCASSGQGAYTEAFFGQGTRLTVV.

The chain combines TRBV3-1 (or the pseudogene TRBV3-2) with TRBJ2-3, with 8 bases that match TRBD1. The CDR3 totals 14 residues. V lost 4 bases and J lost 3; bases outside the gene matches: 3. Germline-derived CDR1 and CDR2 are LGHDT and YNNKEL (reference sequence). Here the CDR3 DNA reads TGTGCCAGCAGCCCTTGGGACAGGACAGATACGCAGTATTTT. Residues: CASSPWDRTDTQYF.

This chain joins TRBV24-1 and TRBJ1-4, with 10 bases identical to TRBD1. The V gene end was trimmed by 3 bases and the J gene end by 1 base; junction bases not matched to a gene: 10. The CDR3 contains 19 residues. Germline V CDR1 and CDR2: KGHDR, SFDVKD. The CDR3 DNA follows: TGTGCCACCAGTGATCCTTCACCGGGACAGGGGCTAACTAATGAAAAACTGTTTTTT. It is translated as CATSDPSPGQGLTNEKLFF.

This clone was recorded a few times. This CDR3 reads CASSMGRMLYNSPLHF. The CDR3 DNA is TGTGCCAGTAGTATGGGGCGGATGTTGTATAATTCACCCCTCCACTTT. V usage is TRBV19 and J usage is TRBJ1-6; the D gene is possibly TRBD1 (5 bases). The CDR3 extends over 16 amino acids. Germline V gene lookup returns CDR1 LNHDA and CDR2 SQIVND (reference sequence). V was clipped by 3 bases and J by 4 bases, with 13 bases between them.

The chain has TRBV5-1 and TRBJ2-5, with D possibly matching TRBD1 (6 bases). Looked up from germline, CDR1 is SGHRS and CDR2 is YFSETQ. CDR3 length: 14 residues. The V and J ends lost 2 bases and 3 bases respectively, with 11 bases between them. The CDR3 DNA sequence: TGCGCCAGCAGCTTTGACAGGCGAAAAGAGACCCAGTACTTC. As protein: CASSFDRRKETQYF. The whole variable domain, remainder taken from reference TRBV5-1 and TRBJ2-5, is KAGVTQTPRYLIKTRGQQVTLSCSPISGHRSVSWYQQTPGQGLQFLFEYFSETQRNKGNFPGRFSGRQFSNSRSEMNVSTLELGDSALYLCASSFDRRKETQYFGPGTRLLVL.

This chain links TRBV28 with TRBJ2-3; TRBD2 is a possible D gene (5 bases). Germline lookup yields CDR1 MDHEN and CDR2 SYDVKM. Trimming cost V 2 bases and J 9 bases, with 9 bases left between them. The CDR3 covers 12 residues. The CDR3 reads CASSLLEGTQYF. The DNA for the CDR3 is TGTGCCAGCAGTTTACTAGAGGGAACGCAGTATTTT.

The rearrangement joins TRBV6-2 or TRBV6-3 to TRBJ2-1; 9 nucleotides match TRBD2. Germline V gene data show CDR1 as MNHEY and CDR2 as SVGEGT. CDR3 length: 15 residues. J was trimmed by 7 bases and V by 2 bases; bases with no gene match: 6. The CDR3 region is CASSYRGRAANEQFF. The CDR3 DNA reads as TGTGCCAGCAGTTACCGCGGGAGGGCCGCGAATGAGCAGTTCTTC.

This sequence joins TRBV5-1 and TRBJ1-1, with D unresolved. Looked up from germline, CDR1 is SGHRS and CDR2 is YFSETQ. The ends were cut back, 0 bases at V and 11 bases at J, with 17 bases in the middle. The CDR3 covers 14 residues. CDR3 in DNA: TGCGCCAGCAGCTTGGGCAGGAGGGATGATGGCGCTTTCTTT. Translation gives CASSLGRRDDGAFF.

This chain joins TRBV9 and TRBJ2-7; possible D gene TRBD2, 6 bases. The CDR3 is 14 residues long. Germline loops: CDR1 SGDLS, CDR2 YYNGEE. With 2 bases removed from V and 7 bases from J, the gap between germline ends came to 16 bases. The CDR3 here is CASSVSGSWREQYF. For the CDR3, the DNA is TGTGCCAGCAGCGTGTCCGGGAGTTGGAGAGAGCAGTACTTC.

J is TRBJ1-5 and V is TRBV19, with TRBD1 matching 8 bases. The CDR3 contains 15 residues. Trimming at V came to 8 bases and at J to 0 bases, leaving 6 bases not matched to a gene. Germline V gives CDR1 LNHDA, CDR2 SQIVND (reference sequence). DNA of the CDR3: TGTGCCAGTGCCCTGACAGGGGATAGCAATCAGCCCCAGCATTTT. Protein product: CASALTGDSNQPQHF.

The rearrangement uses TRBV27 and TRBJ2-1, with a tentative D call TRBD2 (6 bases). CDR1 is MNHEY, CDR2 SMNVEV, per germline (reference sequence). The ends were cut back, 4 bases at V and 3 bases at J, with 16 bases in the middle. CDR3 length: 16 amino acids. DNA of the CDR3: TGTGCCAGCAGTTCTTTATCGCGGGATTACTACAATGAGCAGTTCTTC. Translated: CASSSLSRDYYNEQFF.

The gene calls are TRBV24-1 and TRBJ1-1; D call uncertain. Looked up from germline, CDR1 is KGHDR and CDR2 is SFDVKD. Trimming removed 3 bases at V and 5 bases at J, with 18 bases between. This CDR3 has 16 residues. The CDR3 spells CATSDTSYRGGTEAFF. The CDR3, as DNA: TGTGCCACCAGTGATACAAGCTACCGCGGCGGGACTGAAGCTTTCTTT.

The V and J genes are TRBV19 and TRBJ1-6; a possible D gene is TRBD1 (5 bases). This CDR3 is built from 16 residues. The germline gives CDR1 LNHDA, CDR2 SQIVND (reference sequence). V lost 5 bases and J lost 7, with 18 bases in between. CDR3 nucleotide sequence: TGTGCCAGTAGTGGCCCACCGGGACTCCTGAATTCACCCCTCCACTTT. Translated: CASSGPPGLLNSPLHF.

This clone was picked up a small number of times. The chain is built from TRBV6-4 and TRBJ1-1, with a possible D match to TRBD1 (5 bases). Germline loops: CDR1 MRHNA, CDR2 SNTAGT. Trimming removed 6 bases at V and 3 bases at J, with 11 bases between. This CDR3 has 13 residues. CDR3 residues: CASRDLTDTEAFF. For the CDR3, the DNA is TGTGCCAGCAGGGATTTGACAGACACTGAAGCTTTCTTT.

The rearrangement joins TRBV18 to TRBJ1-1; TRBD1 matches at 9 bases. The CDR3 runs to 14 residues. The V gene end was trimmed by 4 bases and the J gene end by 0 bases; junction bases not matched to a gene: 0. The germline V gene has CDR1 KGHSH and CDR2 LQKENI. The CDR3 nucleotides are TGTGCCAGCTCACGGGACAGGGTGAACACTGAAGCTTTCTTT. The encoded protein is CASSRDRVNTEAFF.

For the CDR3, the DNA is TGTGCCAGCAGTTTTTGGGACAGCACGTATAGCAATCAGCCCCAGCATTTT. Protein product: CASSFWDSTYSNQPQHF. J is TRBJ1-5 and V is TRBV28; TRBD1 matches at 7 bases. This CDR3 contains 17 residues. J gave up 0 bases and V 3 bases, and 8 bases lay outside the gene matches. Germline V gene lookup returns CDR1 MDHEN and CDR2 SYDVKM.

V is TRBV28 and J is TRBJ2-1, with 7 positions matching TRBD1. The CDR3 covers 16 residues. Losses at the gene ends were 4 bases for V and 9 bases for J; bases not matched to a gene: 15. The germline V gene has CDR1 MDHEN and CDR2 SYDVKM. The CDR3 is CASSSVTGTLLGEQFF. The CDR3 DNA follows: TGTGCCAGCAGTTCGGTGACAGGGACCCTTTTAGGTGAGCAGTTCTTC.

This chain uses TRBV3-1 (or the pseudogene TRBV3-2) with TRBJ1-4, with 9 bases aligning to TRBD1. CDR1 is LGHDT, CDR2 YNNKEL, per germline (reference sequence). This CDR3 has 15 residues. V shed 4 bases and J 6 bases; nucleotides not matched to a gene: 6. CDR3 protein: CASSPLGDRDEKLFF. CDR3 nucleotides: TGTGCCAGCAGCCCTCTAGGGGACAGGGATGAAAAACTGTTTTTT.

This clone was detected only once. This chain uses TRBV25-1 with TRBJ2-7; TRBD2 matches at 9 bases. The ends lost 2 bases at V and 0 bases at J; junction bases unmatched: 5. The CDR3 runs to 16 residues. Germline V CDR1 and CDR2: MGHDK, SYGVNS. The CDR3 region has the DNA TGTGCCAGCAGTGAAAGCGGGGGGAAGGGCTCCTACGAGCAGTACTTC. Encoded protein: CASSESGGKGSYEQYF.